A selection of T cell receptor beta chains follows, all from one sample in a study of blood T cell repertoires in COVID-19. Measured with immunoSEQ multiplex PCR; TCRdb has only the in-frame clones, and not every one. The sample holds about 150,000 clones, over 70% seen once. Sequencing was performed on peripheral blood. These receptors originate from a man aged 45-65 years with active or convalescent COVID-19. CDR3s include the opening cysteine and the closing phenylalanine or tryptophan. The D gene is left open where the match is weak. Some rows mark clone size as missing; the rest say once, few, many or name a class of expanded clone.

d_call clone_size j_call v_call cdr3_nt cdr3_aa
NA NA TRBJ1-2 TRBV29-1 TGCGTCGTGAGACGGGTCCTCTCGGACTATGGCTACACCTTC CVVRRVLSDYGYTF
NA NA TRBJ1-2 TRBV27 TGTGCCAGCAGTCCCCTCGGAGGGGGCTACACCTTC CASSPLGGGYTF
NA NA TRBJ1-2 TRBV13 TGTGCCAGCAGCTTCGGACAGCACTATGGCTACACCTTC CASSFGQHYGYTF
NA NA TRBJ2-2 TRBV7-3 TGTGCCAGCAGGCCAGGGGCCACCGGGGAGCTGTTTTTT CASRPGATGELFF
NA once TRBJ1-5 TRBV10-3 TGTGCCATCAGCCCCAGGGGCAGCAATCAGCCCCAGCATTTT CAISPRGSNQPQHF
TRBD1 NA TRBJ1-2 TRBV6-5 TGTGCCAGCAGCTCGACAGGGACCTCCTATGGCTACACCTTC CASSSTGTSYGYTF
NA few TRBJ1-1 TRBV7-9 TGTGCCAGCAGCTCACCCCCATGGACAGAGAACACTGAAGCTTTCTTT CASSSPPWTENTEAFF
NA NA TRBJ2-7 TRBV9 TGTGCCAGCGGCGGGACAGCCACCTACGAGCAGTACTTC CASGGTATYEQYF
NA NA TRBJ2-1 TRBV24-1 TGTGCCACCAGTGACCAAGCGAGAGGTTCCTACAATGAGCAGTTCTTC CATSDQARGSYNEQFF
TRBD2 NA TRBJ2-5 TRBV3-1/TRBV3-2 TGTGCCAGCAGCCCTGCGGCTCTAGCGGCAGTACTGGGAGAGACCCAGTACTTC CASSPAALAAVLGETQYF
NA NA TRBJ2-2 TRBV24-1 TGTGCCACCAGTTCGGGGAGGACAACGAACACCGGGGAGCTGTTTTTT CATSSGRTTNTGELFF
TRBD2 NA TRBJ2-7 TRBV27 TGTGCCAGCAGTTTATTTGGGACTAACTCCTACGAGCAGTACTTC CASSLFGTNSYEQYF
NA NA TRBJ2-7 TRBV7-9 TGTGCCAGCAGCGGCCAACCGGGACTCCTCTCGTCCGAGCAGTACTTC CASSGQPGLLSSEQYF
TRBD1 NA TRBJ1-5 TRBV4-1 TGCGCCAGCAGCCAAAAAGTCGGACAGGTCTATCAGCCCCAGCATTTT CASSQKVGQVYQPQHF
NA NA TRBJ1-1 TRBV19 TGTGCCAGTACTCTGACAGACATGAACACTGAAGCTTTCTTT CASTLTDMNTEAFF
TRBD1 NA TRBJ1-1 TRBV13 TGTGCCAGCAGCCTGGACAGGGACACTGAAGCTTTCTTT CASSLDRDTEAFF
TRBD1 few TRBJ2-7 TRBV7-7 TGTGCTAGCAGCCTAGGGGGACAGGGATTCCACGAGCAGTACTTC CASSLGGQGFHEQYF
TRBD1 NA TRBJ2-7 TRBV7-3 TGTGCCAGCAGCGTCTACAGGGGCTACGAGCAGTACTTC CASSVYRGYEQYF
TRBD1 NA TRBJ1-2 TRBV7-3 TGTGCCAGCAGCACTGGACAGGGAACTTCAGGCTACACCTTC CASSTGQGTSGYTF
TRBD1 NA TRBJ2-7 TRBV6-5 TGTGCCAGCAGTTCCGGGACAGTAACCTACGAGCAGTACTTC CASSSGTVTYEQYF
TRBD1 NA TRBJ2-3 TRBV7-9 TGTGCCAGCAGTTCGACAGGGATATCAGATACGCAGTATTTT CASSSTGISDTQYF
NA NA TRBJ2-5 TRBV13 TGTGCCAGCAGCTTAGTTCGGCAGGGGGGAGAGACCCAGTACTTC CASSLVRQGGETQYF
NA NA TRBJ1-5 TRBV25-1 TGTGCCAGCCCCTGTGGGGGGGCGATTCTAAGGCAGCCCCAGCATTTT CASPCGGAILRQPQHF
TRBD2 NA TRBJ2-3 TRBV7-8 TGTGCCAGCAGCCTTGGACTAGCCCCTAGCACAGATACGCAGTATTTT CASSLGLAPSTDTQYF
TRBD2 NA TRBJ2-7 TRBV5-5 TGTGCCAGCAGCTCGGGACTAGCGGGGACCATCTACGAGCAGTACTTC CASSSGLAGTIYEQYF
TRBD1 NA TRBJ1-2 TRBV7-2 TGTGCCAGCAGCACGCCAGGGGGCGTCTATGGCTACACCTTC CASSTPGGVYGYTF
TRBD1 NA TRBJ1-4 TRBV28 TGTGCCAGCAGTCTCGCGGGACAGGGACGTGAAAAACTGTTTTTT CASSLAGQGREKLFF